Each of the 7 T cell receptor beta chains below was sequenced from the same sample in a study of cytomegalovirus exposure and HLA in healthy donors. The primer mix had 60 Vbeta and 13 Jbeta primers. Using immunoSEQ multiplex PCR, the repertoire was profiled, and TCRdb retains in-frame clones only, with some absent. Recorded for this sample: about 58,000 clones. The specimen sequenced was PBMCs. These receptors all come from a young woman in good health and CMV-seronegative.

V gene TRBV29-1 combines with J gene TRBJ2-1; TRBD2 agrees at 12 bases. Looked up from germline, CDR1 is SQVTM and CDR2 is ANQGSEA. V gave up 4 bases and J gave up 8 bases; unmatched junction bases: 12. CDR3 length: 16 residues. The CDR3 region is CSVGLAGVWIKDEQFF. DNA for the CDR3: TGCAGCGTTGGACTAGCGGGAGTATGGATAAAGGATGAGCAGTTCTTC.

This rearrangement joins TRBV7-9 to TRBJ1-1; no clear D. The germline V gene encodes CDR1 SEHNR and CDR2 FQNEAQ (reference sequence). Between the trimmed V and J ends, which lost 5 bases and 2 bases, there was a span of 18 bases. This CDR3 contains 16 residues. CDR3 protein: CASSPRIDSTNTEAFF. CDR3 DNA sequence: TGTGCCAGCAGCCCACGAATCGACTCCACAAACACTGAAGCTTTCTTT.

The chain couples TRBV6-1 to TRBJ2-1; 7 bases match TRBD1. Trimming took 4 bases from V and 1 from J; bases not matched to a gene: 13. The germline CDR1 and CDR2 sequences are MNHNS and SASEGT. The CDR3 spans 18 residues. CDR3 coding DNA: TGTGCCAGCAGTGGGGGGAATTCGAACAGGGGATCCTACAATGAGCAGTTCTTC. The encoded protein is CASSGGNSNRGSYNEQFF.

The chain recombines TRBV6-5 with TRBJ1-1; 7 bases match TRBD1. The CDR3 consists of 16 residues. Germline CDR1 and CDR2: MNHEY and SVGAGI. V lost 0 bases, J lost 7 bases, and 11 bases stayed unmatched. The CDR3 nucleotides read TGTGCCAGCAGTTACTCGCCCCTACAGGGGTCCGGTGAAGCTTTCTTT. As protein: CASSYSPLQGSGEAFF.

The chain uses TRBV4-1 and TRBJ2-7; 13 bases are a match to TRBD2. The J segment lost 3 bases and the V segment lost 5 bases, leaving 16 bases of the junction unmatched. Germline V gene lookup returns CDR1 MGHRA and CDR2 YSYEKL. The CDR3 sequence is 19 residues long. CDR3 sequence: CASSKATSGGRNLLYEQYF. The CDR3 nucleotides are TGCGCCAGCAGCAAAGCGACTAGCGGGGGGCGAAACCTCCTCTACGAGCAGTACTTC.

The chain employs TRBV7-2 and TRBJ2-1, with 11 positions matching TRBD2. V lost 1 base, J lost 6 bases, and 8 bases stayed unmatched. The CDR3 length is 17 residues. Germline-derived CDR1 and CDR2 are SGHTA and FQGNSA. The CDR3: CASSLVLLAGATNEQFF. CDR3 bases: TGTGCCAGCAGCTTAGTCCTACTAGCGGGGGCGACCAATGAGCAGTTCTTC.

The genes are TRBV7-9 and TRBJ2-7, with a tentative D call TRBD2 (6 bases). The CDR3 loop spans 15 amino acids. Trimming took 4 bases from V and 0 from J, leaving 13 bases between them. CDR1 and CDR2 from the germline V gene are SEHNR and FQNEAQ (reference sequence). DNA of the CDR3: TGTGCCAGCAGCTGGGGGGACCGAAGCTCCTACGAGCAGTACTTC. It yields the protein CASSWGDRSSYEQYF.